Below are 16 T cell receptor beta chains sequenced from a single sample in a study of T cells of healthy individuals. MiXCR, run by TCRdb on the 5' RACE reads, gives a single entry per CDR3 protein. The data contain some 85,000 distinct CDR3 sequences, 5% of them singletons. The receptors here all came from a female donor in good health.

This clonotype was counted between two and nine times. In DNA form, the CDR3 reads TGTGCCAGCTCACTACAGGGGGCAAGTAGCAATCAGCCCCAGCATTTT. This translates into CASSLQGASSNQPQHF. The chain is built from TRBV18 and TRBJ1-5, with 9 bases identical to TRBD1. Germline V gene lookup returns CDR1 KGHSH and CDR2 LQKENI. This CDR3 has 16 amino acids. The junction had 4 bases not matched to a gene; V was cut back by 4 bases and J by 0 bases.

This clonotype was observed a handful of times. The CDR3 region is CASSPNPGQNTEAFF. The CDR3 DNA is TGTGCCAGCAGCCCAAACCCGGGACAGAACACTGAAGCTTTCTTT. The chain employs TRBV12-3 or TRBV12-4 and TRBJ1-1, with D tentatively TRBD1 (6 bases). Trimming cost V 6 bases and J 1 base, with 15 bases left between them. The CDR3 has 15 residues.

This clonotype occurred many times. The CDR3 region has the DNA TGCGCCAGCAGCCAACCGGCAGCCAAAAACATTCAGTACTTC. Its protein product is CASSQPAAKNIQYF. The chain uses TRBV4-1 and TRBJ2-4; D is unclear. Trimming pared 2 bases from V and 0 bases from J, leaving 5 bases between. CDR3 length: 14 residues. Germline V lookup: CDR1 MGHRA, CDR2 YSYEKL.

This clonotype was seen ten or more times. This chain joins TRBV18 and TRBJ1-1; a possible D gene is TRBD1 (6 bases). This CDR3 has 17 residues. The V and J ends lost 2 bases and 1 base respectively, with 17 bases between them. Germline values: CDR1 KGHSH, CDR2 LQKENI. CDR3 residues: CASSPGKGTRSNTEAFF. DNA of the CDR3: TGTGCCAGCTCACCAGGGAAGGGGACACGCTCGAACACTGAAGCTTTCTTT.

This clonotype was seen only a few times. DNA of the CDR3: TGCAGCGTTGCGACAGAACAAACCTACGAGCAGTACTTC. Amino acids: CSVATEQTYEQYF. The rearrangement links TRBV29-1 to TRBJ2-7, with D tentatively TRBD1 (5 bases). CDR1 is SQVTM and CDR2 is ANQGSEA in the germline V gene. CDR3 length equals 13 residues. V was pared by 4 bases and J by 2 bases, with 12 bases between.

At least ten counts were recorded for this clonotype. This chain joins TRBV28 and TRBJ2-6; no firm D call. This CDR3 contains 13 residues. V was pared by 6 bases and J by 2 bases, with 5 bases between. The V gene's germline CDR1 is MDHEN and CDR2 SYDVKM. The CDR3 sequence is CASRAAGANVLTF. The CDR3 region has the DNA TGTGCCAGCAGAGCAGCTGGGGCCAACGTCCTGACTTTC.

This clonotype was seen at least ten times. V and J are TRBV20-1 and TRBJ1-4; D may be TRBD1 (5 bases). Deletions cut 4 bases from V and 13 bases from J, with 19 bases between. The CDR3 extends over 13 amino acids. CDR1 is DFQATT and CDR2 is SNEGSKA in the germline V gene (reference sequence). CDR3 nucleotide sequence: TGCAGTGCTAAGGATGATGAGGGGTCAGGACTGTTTTTT. It yields the protein CSAKDDEGSGLFF.

In its sample, this clonotype was seen many times. The V call is TRBV20-1, the J call TRBJ1-6; 7 bases map to TRBD1. The ends lost 3 bases at V and 4 bases at J; junction bases unmatched: 3. Germline-derived CDR1 and CDR2 are DFQATT and SNEGSKA (reference sequence). The CDR3 runs 14 residues. CDR3 amino acids: CSASGTAYNSPLHF. CDR3 sequence (DNA): TGCAGTGCTAGCGGGACAGCGTATAATTCACCCCTCCACTTT.

This clonotype has at least ten counts. The chain recombines TRBV30 with TRBJ1-6, with no clear D. Trimming took 0 bases from V and 8 from J, leaving 11 bases between them. Germline V gene sequence: CDR1 GTSNPN, CDR2 SVGIG (reference sequence). This CDR3 contains 14 residues. The CDR3: CAWSVGHGDSPLHF. The CDR3, as DNA: TGTGCCTGGAGTGTAGGCCATGGGGATTCACCCCTCCACTTT.

This clonotype was counted at least ten times. The chain combines TRBV6-6 with TRBJ2-3; possibly TRBD2 for D (5 bases). The germline gives CDR1 MNHNY, CDR2 SVGAGI (reference sequence). The CDR3 is 15 residues long. V was clipped by 2 bases and J by 3 bases, with 12 bases between them. CDR3 sequence (DNA): TGTGCCAGCAGTTACGTGCGGACGGGAACAGATACGCAGTATTTT. It encodes CASSYVRTGTDTQYF.

This clonotype was counted ten times or more. V usage is TRBV6-5 and J usage is TRBJ2-2; weak D call: TRBD1 (6 bases). Germline V gene sequence: CDR1 MNHEY, CDR2 SVGAGI. This CDR3 contains 15 residues. V was shortened by 2 bases and J by 3 bases, with 10 bases between the two germline ends. The CDR3 reads CASSYTGPDTGELFF. The CDR3 DNA is TGTGCCAGCAGTTACACAGGGCCTGACACCGGGGAGCTGTTTTTT.

This clonotype was counted many times. This chain's CDR3 is CASSSRGGSTDTQYF. CDR3 nucleotides: TGTGCCAGCAGCTCTCGAGGAGGCAGCACAGATACGCAGTATTTT. The chain couples TRBV7-9 to TRBJ2-3; D is perhaps TRBD2 (5 bases). The germline V and J ends were trimmed by 4 bases and 0 bases, with 11 bases remaining between them. The germline CDR1 and CDR2 sequences are SEHNR and FQNEAQ (reference sequence). This CDR3 comprises 15 residues.

This clonotype was detected many times. The V and J genes are TRBV5-6 and TRBJ1-2, with D uncertain. The CDR3 totals 15 residues. V lost 0 bases, J lost 5 bases, and 14 bases lay in between. CDR1 and CDR2 (germline): SGHDT, YYEEEE. For the CDR3, the DNA is TGTGCCAGCAGCTTGGGCGGATCAGCGGCTTATGGCTACACCTTC. This encodes CASSLGGSAAYGYTF.

This clonotype has ten or more counts. The chain has TRBV7-2 and TRBJ1-5; maybe TRBD1 (6 bases). V dropped 5 bases and J dropped 3 bases, with 14 bases sitting between them. CDR1 is SGHTA and CDR2 is FQGNSA in the germline V gene. The CDR3 runs 15 residues. The CDR3 is CASSPFQGINQPQHF. The CDR3 region has the DNA TGTGCCAGCAGCCCTTTTCAGGGGATCAATCAGCCCCAGCATTTT.

This clonotype occurred many times. The chain employs TRBV5-4 and TRBJ2-2, with a tentative D call TRBD2 (5 bases). Trimming took off 9 bases at V and 4 bases at J, with 16 bases between the two ends. The CDR3 sequence is 14 residues long. Germline CDR1 SGHNT, CDR2 YYREEE (reference sequence). The CDR3 bases are TGTGCCACATCGGCGGGTCGAACCACCGGGGAGCTGTTTTTT. Translated, it gives CATSAGRTTGELFF.

This clonotype has only a few counts. The CDR3 DNA sequence: TGTGCCAGCAGCCAATTGGGAGGGCTGTCTCCAGGGCCCCAGCATTTT. Its translation: CASSQLGGLSPGPQHF. The genes are TRBV7-9 and TRBJ1-5; D is ambiguous. The V end was cut by 5 bases, the J end by 9 bases, with 23 bases between. In germline, CDR1 is SEHNR, CDR2 FQNEAQ (reference sequence). The CDR3 is made up of 16 amino acids.